Sequencing of this T cell receptor (beta chain) was carried out in a study of blood T cells in healthy people across ages. Findings and caveats of the study: TCR beta diversity was tightly associated with the proportion of naive T cells. Naive and antigen-experienced cells could not be conclusively compared, given unsorted PBMCs.

The table lists this clonotype with a few counts. What it recognizes is unknown. Sample-barcoded 5' priming and a J-beta primer mix drove a second PCR of about 6 to 12 cycles. A template-switch adaptor containing 12 random nucleotides labeled each cDNA molecule. MiXCR, run by TCRdb on the 5' RACE reads, gives a single entry per CDR3 protein. The sample contains approximately 800,000 distinct CDR3 sequences, about 34% of which appear only once. This sequence originates from a man aged 18 to 30 in good health. Sequenced material: blood.

The CDR3 spells CASSEGTSGDNEQFF. Here the CDR3 DNA reads TGTGCCAGCAGCGAAGGGACTAGCGGGGACAATGAGCAGTTCTTC. The genes are TRBV11-1 and TRBJ2-1, with 13 bases aligning to TRBD2. Looked up from germline, CDR1 is SGHAT and CDR2 is FQDESV (reference sequence). The CDR3 spans 15 residues. Unmatched junction bases numbered 3, after V lost 5 bases and J lost 5 bases.